This note documents a single T cell receptor (beta chain) sequence. V gave up 4 bases and J gave up 12 bases, with 17 bases separating them. The germline V gene encodes CDR1 SGDLS and CDR2 YYNGEE. The CDR3 has 14 residues. The sample originates from a study of CD8+CD57+ T cells in acquired aplastic anemia. In the study overall: Sorted CD4+ plus CD8+ cells gave DNA averaging about 3.2 ug.

TCR beta VDJ and CDR3 profiles were obtained from a genomic DNA template. TCRdb redid the calling of the reads with MiXCR, one entry per CDR3 protein. The sample has some 70,000 distinct CDR3 sequences, 45% to 60% seen once. The sample consisted of sorted CD4+, CD8+, or CD8+CD57+ T cells (not recorded which) from PBMCs. The receptor comes from a human donor in good health, serving as a control. J is TRBJ1-6 and V is TRBV9, with D possibly matching TRBD1 (5 bases). CDR3 coding DNA: TGTGCCAGCAGCAGACGTTTGGTAGGGGAACCCCTCCACTTT. Amino acids: CASSRRLVGEPLHF.